The TCR beta chain under discussion was sequenced for a study of blood T cell repertoires in COVID-19. Study as a whole: The United States, Italy and Spain supplied acute and convalescent COVID-19 samples. PBMCs, B-cell-depleted T cells, or T cells were the source of the cDNA or gDNA that made up the material.

Enrollment of patients from Seattle took place during active infection, with longitudinal follow-up. The method was immunoSEQ multiplex PCR; TCRdb's version includes in-frame clones alone and lacks a portion of them. The sample has about 350,000 clones; about 88% are singletons. The sample taken for sequencing was peripheral blood. This TCR was recovered from a woman aged 60 to 75 with COVID-19, enrolled during active disease.

This chain's CDR3 is CASSLSAGAVTDTQYF. In DNA, the CDR3 is TGCGCCAGCAGCCTCTCAGCGGGGGCGGTCACAGATACGCAGTATTTT. This chain joins TRBV4-1 and TRBJ2-3; 8 bases agree with TRBD2. CDR3 length: 16 amino acids. Trimming removed 4 bases from V and 2 bases from J; junction bases left unmatched: 8. CDR1 is MGHRA and CDR2 is YSYEKL in the germline V gene.